Shown below are 17 T cell receptor beta chains from a single sample sequenced in a study of OX40 agonist ivuxolimab in advanced cancers. Using immunoSEQ multiplex PCR, the repertoire was profiled, and TCRdb retains in-frame clones only, with some absent. The sample lists about 43,000 clones, 86% seen once, with 14% to 15% in the top ten. The material sequenced was CD4+ or CD8+ T cells sorted from blood, taken in a trial of the OX40 agonist ivuxolimab. The receptors shown here come from an adult with an advanced solid tumor such as melanoma, head and neck, liver or kidney cancer.

In nucleotides, the CDR3 is TGTGCCAGCAGCTTAGTCGGTTCGGGGGGGCCTCTCAATGAGCAGTTCTTC. This encodes CASSLVGSGGPLNEQFF. The chain uses TRBV7-9 and TRBJ2-1; 8 positions agree with TRBD2. The ends lost 1 base at V and 6 bases at J; junction bases unmatched: 11. CDR3 length equals 17 residues. The germline CDR1 and CDR2 sequences are SEHNR and FQNEAQ (reference sequence).

The chain couples TRBV7-6 to TRBJ2-1; 7 positions match TRBD2. Trimming cost V 5 bases and J 0 bases; bases outside gene matches: 4. The CDR3 covers 15 residues. Germline CDR1 reads SGHVS; CDR2 reads FNYEAQ. The CDR3, as DNA: TGTGCCAGCAGCGCGCGGGAGAGCTCCTACAATGAGCAGTTCTTC. This translates into CASSARESSYNEQFF.

The chain has TRBV19 and TRBJ2-1; 7 nucleotides line up with TRBD2. In germline, CDR1 is LNHDA, CDR2 SQIVND (reference sequence). The CDR3 totals 18 residues. Trimming at V came to 5 bases and at J to 4 bases, leaving 17 bases not matched to a gene. Here the CDR3 reads CASSWTLGEGYTYNEQFF. DNA of the CDR3: TGTGCCAGTAGTTGGACTTTAGGGGAGGGGTATACGTACAATGAGCAGTTCTTC.

V and J are TRBV6-8 and TRBJ1-2; D unclear. The CDR3 spans 15 residues. Trimming pared 3 bases from V and 7 bases from J, leaving 18 bases between. Germline CDR1 MNHGY, CDR2 SAAAGT. CDR3 coding DNA: TGTGCCAGCAGTTATTCCGCCCGGGTCAGAGGTGGCTACACCTTC. Translated, it gives CASSYSARVRGGYTF.

The V call is TRBV19, the J call TRBJ1-2; D is undetermined. This CDR3 comprises 16 residues. Germline-derived CDR1 and CDR2 are LNHDA and SQIVND (reference sequence). The ends were cut back, 1 base at V and 2 bases at J, with 14 bases in the middle. CDR3 residues: CASSIAVKALNYGYTF. The CDR3 nucleotides read TGTGCCAGTAGTATAGCGGTAAAGGCACTCAACTATGGCTACACCTTC.

The V gene is TRBV7-9, the J gene TRBJ2-1, with D tentatively TRBD1 (6 bases). The CDR3 runs 16 residues. Trimming cost V 3 bases and J 6 bases, with 18 bases left between them. Germline CDR1 reads SEHNR; CDR2 reads FQNEAQ (reference sequence). The CDR3 sequence: CASSLQGRFEINEQFF. CDR3 sequence (DNA): TGTGCCAGCAGCTTGCAGGGGAGATTTGAGATCAATGAGCAGTTCTTC.

The chain joins TRBV23-1 to TRBJ2-1, with D perhaps TRBD1 (7 bases). TRBV23-1 is filed as an ORF, its function uncertain. Deletions cut 0 bases from V and 3 bases from J, with 15 bases between. CDR3 length equals 17 residues. DNA of the CDR3: TGCGCCAGCAGTCAATCGGGCGGGACAGAAAACTACAATGAGCAGTTCTTC. Translation: CASSQSGGTENYNEQFF.

This rearrangement joins TRBV28 to TRBJ1-1, with a tentative D call TRBD1 (6 bases). V was trimmed by 6 bases and J by 10 bases, leaving 9 bases between them. Germline CDR1 is MDHEN and CDR2 is SYDVKM. This CDR3 has 10 amino acids. The CDR3 DNA reads as TGTGCCAGCAGACAGGGATTAGCTTTCTTT. It codes for CASRQGLAFF.

V usage is TRBV5-5 and J usage is TRBJ2-7, with no clear D. The V and J ends lost 3 bases and 5 bases respectively, with 6 bases between them. The germline V gene has CDR1 SGHKS and CDR2 YYEKEE (reference sequence). The length of the CDR3 is 11 residues. DNA of the CDR3: TGTGCCAGCAGCTATAGTAACGAGCAGTACGTC. Its translation is CASSYSNEQYV.

The chain has TRBV28 and TRBJ2-7; no firm D call. The V gene's germline CDR1 is MDHEN and CDR2 SYDVKM. This CDR3 has 12 amino acids. V was pared by 3 bases and J by 6 bases, with 9 bases between. This chain's CDR3 is CASSFFVGEQYF. DNA of the CDR3: TGTGCCAGCAGTTTTTTCGTGGGCGAGCAGTACTTC.

This sequence joins TRBV11-2 and TRBJ2-2; the D gene is possibly TRBD2 (6 bases). Trimming took 1 base from V and 3 from J, leaving 21 bases between them. CDR1 and CDR2 from the germline V gene are SGHAT and FQNNGV. This CDR3 has 19 residues. Here the CDR3 DNA reads TGTGCCAGCAGCTTAGTTTCAGGCCTCCCTCGGGAGCACACCGGGGAGCTGTTTTTT. As protein: CASSLVSGLPREHTGELFF.

The gene calls are TRBV5-4 and TRBJ2-2; D gene ambiguous. The CDR3 has 13 residues. Trimming removed 4 bases at V and 3 bases at J, with 7 bases between. Germline lookup yields CDR1 SGHNT and CDR2 YYREEE (reference sequence). The CDR3 DNA sequence: TGTGCCAGCAGCCCAGGATACACCGGGGAGCTGTTTTTT. Amino acid sequence: CASSPGYTGELFF.

This clone was recorded only once. The CDR3 loop reads CASSVGGQPYEQYF. The DNA of the CDR3 is TGTGCCAGCAGCGTTGGGGGGCAACCCTACGAGCAGTACTTC. The chain links TRBV9 to TRBJ2-7; tentatively, D is TRBD1 or TRBD2 (6 bases each). The CDR3 runs to 14 residues. Trimming cost V 2 bases and J 2 bases, with 11 bases left between them. The V gene's germline CDR1 is SGDLS and CDR2 YYNGEE.

This clone was picked up a small number of times. V gene TRBV7-9 combines with J gene TRBJ1-1, with 7 bases lining up with TRBD1. The length of the CDR3 is 14 residues. With V trimmed by 2 bases and J by 4 bases, 4 bases remained unmatched. CDR1 SEHNR and CDR2 FQNEAQ come from the germline V gene (reference sequence). The CDR3 reads CASSLPGGGTEAFF. The DNA of the CDR3 is TGTGCCAGCAGCTTACCAGGGGGGGGCACTGAAGCTTTCTTT.

This clone was detected a few times. The V and J genes are TRBV4-1 and TRBJ1-1; tentatively, D is TRBD1 (6 bases). The CDR3 has 13 amino acids. Deletions cut 4 bases from V and 8 bases from J, with 14 bases between. From germline, CDR1 is MGHRA and CDR2 YSYEKL. This chain's CDR3 is CASSLFGQREAFF. The CDR3 DNA follows: TGCGCCAGCAGCCTGTTCGGACAGAGAGAAGCTTTCTTT.

V and J are TRBV6-5 and TRBJ2-1; D unresolved. Trimming took off 0 bases at V and 8 bases at J, with 8 bases between the two ends. The CDR3 consists of 13 residues. CDR1 is MNHEY, CDR2 SVGAGI, per germline. The CDR3 sequence is CASSYSNGYEQFF. For the CDR3, the DNA is TGTGCCAGCAGTTACTCGAATGGGTATGAGCAGTTCTTC.

V usage is TRBV6-4 and J usage is TRBJ1-5; 10 nucleotides agree with TRBD1. Germline CDR1 is MRHNA and CDR2 is SNTAGT. The CDR3 spans 13 residues. The ends lost 7 bases at V and 9 bases at J; junction bases unmatched: 6. The CDR3 spells CASTPGQGWPQHF. The DNA for the CDR3 is TGTGCCAGCACACCGGGACAGGGGTGGCCCCAGCATTTT.